This T cell receptor beta chain was sequenced in a study of T cell responses to AZD1222 COVID-19 vaccine. Sequenced by immunoSEQ multiplex PCR; TCRdb stores in-frame clones only, minus some. The table has roughly 140,000 clones, 88% seen once. Specimen: peripheral blood, collected on day 0 of MenACWY control vaccination. The receptor's source is an adult in good health.

DNA for the CDR3: TGTGCCAGCAGCGAATTCGCGACAGGGGGCCCAGATACGCAGTATTTT. Amino acid sequence: CASSEFATGGPDTQYF. V and J are TRBV6-1 and TRBJ2-3; 10 bases are shared with TRBD1. J gave up 4 bases and V 6 bases, and 10 bases lay outside the gene matches. The CDR3 is 16 residues long. Germline CDR1 is MNHNS and CDR2 is SASEGT.